The 8 T cell receptor beta chains below all came from one sample that was sequenced in a study of blood T cell repertoires in COVID-19. The table came from immunoSEQ multiplex PCR; TCRdb's copy has only in-frame clones and leaves some out. The sample includes a few hundred thousand clones, less than 85% seen only once; the top ten take about 7%. Material: peripheral blood. The origin of the receptors is a woman between 65 and 79 years old with acute or convalescent COVID-19.

The chain couples TRBV5-5 to TRBJ2-4; D possibly corresponds to TRBD1 (6 bases). The V gene lost 4 bases and the J gene lost 6 bases, with 14 bases spanning the gap. Germline values: CDR1 SGHKS, CDR2 YYEKEE (reference sequence). This CDR3 is built from 14 residues. CDR3 nucleotides: TGTGCCAGCAGCGACCAGGGGACCCCAAACATTCAGTACTTC. Its translation: CASSDQGTPNIQYF.

The rearrangement uses TRBV18 and TRBJ2-2; 9 nucleotides line up with TRBD1. J lost 6 bases, V lost 0 bases, and 5 bases had no gene match. CDR1 and CDR2 (germline): KGHSH, LQKENI. CDR3 length: 16 amino acids. The CDR3 here is CASSPPGQGYSGELFF. For the CDR3, the DNA is TGTGCCAGCTCACCACCGGGACAGGGATATTCCGGGGAGCTGTTTTTT.

The chain couples TRBV6-6 to TRBJ2-7, with D tentatively TRBD1 (6 bases). Germline CDR1 MNHNY, CDR2 SVGAGI (reference sequence). The CDR3 has 15 residues. V was trimmed by 2 bases and J by 6 bases, leaving 17 bases between them. In nucleotides, the CDR3 is TGTGCCAGCAGTTACGGGGGCACAGAATACGGCGAGCAGTACTTC. Its translation is CASSYGGTEYGEQYF.

This rearrangement joins TRBV10-2 to TRBJ1-1; the match to TRBD1 covers 7 bases. This CDR3 is built from 14 residues. Germline CDR1 is WSHSY and CDR2 is SAAADI. J lost 1 base, V lost 6 bases, and 5 bases had no gene match. The CDR3 loop is CASRSGQTNTEAFF. CDR3 bases: TGCGCCAGCAGGTCGGGACAGACGAACACTGAAGCTTTCTTT.

Points on this clone: The sample has other DNA sequences that encode this CDR3 too. The chain carries TRBV11-1 and TRBJ2-2; D is perhaps TRBD1 (7 bases). The germline V gene has CDR1 SGHAT and CDR2 FQDESV (reference sequence). The V and J ends lost 3 bases and 4 bases respectively, with 9 bases between them. This CDR3 spans 14 amino acids. The CDR3: CASSLQGGTGELFF. CDR3 DNA: TGTGCCAGCAGCTTGCAGGGGGGCACCGGGGAGCTGTTTTTT.

The J gene is TRBJ1-2, the V gene TRBV10-2, with D maybe TRBD1 (6 bases). The CDR3 totals 14 residues. Looked up from germline, CDR1 is WSHSY and CDR2 is SAAADI. V lost 0 bases and J 7 bases, leaving 12 bases between the germline ends. The CDR3 DNA follows: TGCGCCAGCAGTGAGTCGGACAGCCGAGCTGGCTACACCTTC. Translating it yields CASSESDSRAGYTF.

This chain uses TRBV15 with TRBJ2-5; D is unclear. The germline V gene encodes CDR1 LNHNV and CDR2 YYDKDF (reference sequence). The CDR3 length is 16 residues. V lost 0 bases and J 1 base, leaving 12 bases between the germline ends. The CDR3, as DNA: TGTGCCACCAGCAGAGATCTTGCCCAGGTCCAAGAGACCCAGTACTTC. It specifies CATSRDLAQVQETQYF.

The genes are TRBV5-1 and TRBJ1-1; TRBD1 might be the D (6 bases). Between the trimmed V and J ends, which lost 0 bases and 3 bases, there was a span of 9 bases. The germline V gene has CDR1 SGHRS and CDR2 YFSETQ. The CDR3 extends over 14 amino acids. The DNA of the CDR3 is TGCGCCAGCAGCTTGGGACAGGTCTACACTGAAGCTTTCTTT. Its protein product is CASSLGQVYTEAFF.